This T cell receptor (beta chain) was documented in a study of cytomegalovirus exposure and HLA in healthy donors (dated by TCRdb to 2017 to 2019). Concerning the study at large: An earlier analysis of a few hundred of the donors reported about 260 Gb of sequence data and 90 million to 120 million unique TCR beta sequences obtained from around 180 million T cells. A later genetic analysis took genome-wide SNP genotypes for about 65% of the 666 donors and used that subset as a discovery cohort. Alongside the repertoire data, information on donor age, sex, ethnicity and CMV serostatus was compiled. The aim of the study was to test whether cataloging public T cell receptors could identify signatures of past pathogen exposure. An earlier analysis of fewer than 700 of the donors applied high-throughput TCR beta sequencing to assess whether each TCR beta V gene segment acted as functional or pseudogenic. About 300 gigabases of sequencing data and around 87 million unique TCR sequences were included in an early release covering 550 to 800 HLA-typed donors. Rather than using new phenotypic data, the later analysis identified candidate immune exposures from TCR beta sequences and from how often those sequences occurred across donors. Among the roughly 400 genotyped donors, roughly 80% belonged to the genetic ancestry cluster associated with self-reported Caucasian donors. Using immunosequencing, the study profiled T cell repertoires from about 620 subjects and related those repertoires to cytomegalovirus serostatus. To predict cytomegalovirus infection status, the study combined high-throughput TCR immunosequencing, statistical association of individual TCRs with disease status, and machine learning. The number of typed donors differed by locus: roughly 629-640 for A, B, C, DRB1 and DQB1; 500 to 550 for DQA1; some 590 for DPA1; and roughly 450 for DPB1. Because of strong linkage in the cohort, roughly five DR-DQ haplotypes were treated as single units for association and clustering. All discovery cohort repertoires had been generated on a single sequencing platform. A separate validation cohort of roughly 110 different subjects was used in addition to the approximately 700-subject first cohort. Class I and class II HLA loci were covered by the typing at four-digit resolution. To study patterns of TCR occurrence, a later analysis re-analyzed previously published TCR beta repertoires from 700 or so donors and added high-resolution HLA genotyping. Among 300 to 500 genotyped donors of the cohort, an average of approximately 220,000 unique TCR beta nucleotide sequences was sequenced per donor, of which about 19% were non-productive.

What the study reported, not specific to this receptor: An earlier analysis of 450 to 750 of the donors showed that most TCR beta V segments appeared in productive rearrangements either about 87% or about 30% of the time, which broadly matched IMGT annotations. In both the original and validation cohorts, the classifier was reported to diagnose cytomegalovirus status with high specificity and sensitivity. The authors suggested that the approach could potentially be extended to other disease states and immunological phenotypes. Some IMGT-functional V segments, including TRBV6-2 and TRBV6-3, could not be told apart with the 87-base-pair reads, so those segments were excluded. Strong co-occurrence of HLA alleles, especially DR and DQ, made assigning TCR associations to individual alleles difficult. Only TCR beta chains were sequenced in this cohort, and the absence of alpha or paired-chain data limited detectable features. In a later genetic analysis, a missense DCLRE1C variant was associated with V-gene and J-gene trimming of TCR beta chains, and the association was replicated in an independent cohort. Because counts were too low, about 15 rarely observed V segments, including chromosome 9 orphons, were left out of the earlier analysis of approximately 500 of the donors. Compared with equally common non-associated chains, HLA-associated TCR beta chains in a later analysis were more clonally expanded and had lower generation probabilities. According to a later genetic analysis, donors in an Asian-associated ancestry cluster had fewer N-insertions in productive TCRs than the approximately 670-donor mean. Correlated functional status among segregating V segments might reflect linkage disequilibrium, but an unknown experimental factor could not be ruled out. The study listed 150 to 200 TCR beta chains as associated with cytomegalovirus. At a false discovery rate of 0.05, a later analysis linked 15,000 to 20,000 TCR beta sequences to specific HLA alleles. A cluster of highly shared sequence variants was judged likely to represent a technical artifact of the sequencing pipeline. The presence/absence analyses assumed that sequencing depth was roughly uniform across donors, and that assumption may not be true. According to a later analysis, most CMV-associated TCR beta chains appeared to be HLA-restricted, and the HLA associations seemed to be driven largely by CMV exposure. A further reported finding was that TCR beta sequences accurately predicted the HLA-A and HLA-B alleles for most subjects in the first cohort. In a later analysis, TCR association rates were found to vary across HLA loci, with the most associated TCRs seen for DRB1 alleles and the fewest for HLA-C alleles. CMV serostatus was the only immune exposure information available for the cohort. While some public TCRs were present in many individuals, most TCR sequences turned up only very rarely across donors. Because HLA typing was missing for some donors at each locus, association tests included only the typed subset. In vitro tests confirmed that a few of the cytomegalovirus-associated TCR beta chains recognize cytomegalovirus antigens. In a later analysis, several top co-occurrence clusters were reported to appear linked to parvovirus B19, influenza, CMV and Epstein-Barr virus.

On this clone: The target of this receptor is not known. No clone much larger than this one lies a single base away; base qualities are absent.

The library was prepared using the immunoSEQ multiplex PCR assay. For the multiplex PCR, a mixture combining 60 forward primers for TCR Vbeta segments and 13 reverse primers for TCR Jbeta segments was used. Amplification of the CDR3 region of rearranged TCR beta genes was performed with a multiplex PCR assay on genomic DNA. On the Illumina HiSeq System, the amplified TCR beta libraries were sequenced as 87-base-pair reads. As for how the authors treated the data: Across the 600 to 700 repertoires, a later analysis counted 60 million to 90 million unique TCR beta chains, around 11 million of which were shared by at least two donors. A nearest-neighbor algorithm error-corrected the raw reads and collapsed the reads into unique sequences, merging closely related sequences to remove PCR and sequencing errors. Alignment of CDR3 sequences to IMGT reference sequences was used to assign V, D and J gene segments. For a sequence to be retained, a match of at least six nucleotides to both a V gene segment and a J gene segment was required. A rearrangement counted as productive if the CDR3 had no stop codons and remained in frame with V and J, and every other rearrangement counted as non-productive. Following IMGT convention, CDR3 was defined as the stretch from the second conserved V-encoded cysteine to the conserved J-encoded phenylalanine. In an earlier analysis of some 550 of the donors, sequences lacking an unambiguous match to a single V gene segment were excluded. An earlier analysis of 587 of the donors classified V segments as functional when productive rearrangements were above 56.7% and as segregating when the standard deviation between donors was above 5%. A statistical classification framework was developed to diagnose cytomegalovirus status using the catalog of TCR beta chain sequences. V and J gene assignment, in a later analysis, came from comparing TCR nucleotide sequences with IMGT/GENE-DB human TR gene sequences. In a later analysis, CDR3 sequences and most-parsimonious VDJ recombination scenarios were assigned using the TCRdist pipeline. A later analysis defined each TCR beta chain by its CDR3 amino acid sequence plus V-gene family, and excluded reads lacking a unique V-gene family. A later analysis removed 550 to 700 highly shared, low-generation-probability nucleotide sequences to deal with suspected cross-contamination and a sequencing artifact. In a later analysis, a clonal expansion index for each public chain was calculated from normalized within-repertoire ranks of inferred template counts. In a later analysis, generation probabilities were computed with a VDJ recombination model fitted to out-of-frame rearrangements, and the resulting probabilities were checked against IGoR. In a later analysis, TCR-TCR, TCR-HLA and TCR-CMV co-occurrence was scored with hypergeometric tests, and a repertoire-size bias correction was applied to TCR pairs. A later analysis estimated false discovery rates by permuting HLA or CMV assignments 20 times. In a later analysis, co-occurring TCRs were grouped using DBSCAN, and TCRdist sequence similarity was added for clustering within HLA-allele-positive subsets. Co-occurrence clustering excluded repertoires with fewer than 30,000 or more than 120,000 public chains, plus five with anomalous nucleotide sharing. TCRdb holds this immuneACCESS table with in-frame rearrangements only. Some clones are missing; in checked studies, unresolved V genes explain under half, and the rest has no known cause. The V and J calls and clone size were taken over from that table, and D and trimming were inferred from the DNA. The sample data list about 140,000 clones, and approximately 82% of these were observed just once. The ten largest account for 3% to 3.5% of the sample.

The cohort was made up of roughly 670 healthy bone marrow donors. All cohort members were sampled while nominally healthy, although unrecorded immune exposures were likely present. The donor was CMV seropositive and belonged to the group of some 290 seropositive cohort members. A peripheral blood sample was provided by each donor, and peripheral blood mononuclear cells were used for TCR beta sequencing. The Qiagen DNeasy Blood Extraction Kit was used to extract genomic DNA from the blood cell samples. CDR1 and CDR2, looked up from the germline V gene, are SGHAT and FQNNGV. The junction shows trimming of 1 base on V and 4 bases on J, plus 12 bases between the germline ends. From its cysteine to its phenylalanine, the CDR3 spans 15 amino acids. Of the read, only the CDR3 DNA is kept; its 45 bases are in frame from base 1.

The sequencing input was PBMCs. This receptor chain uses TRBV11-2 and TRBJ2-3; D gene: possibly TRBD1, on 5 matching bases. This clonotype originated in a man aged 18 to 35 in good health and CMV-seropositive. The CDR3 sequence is CASSLGTLLSDTQYF. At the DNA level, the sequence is TGTGCCAGCAGCTTAGGGACACTTCTCTCAGATACGCAGTATTTT.